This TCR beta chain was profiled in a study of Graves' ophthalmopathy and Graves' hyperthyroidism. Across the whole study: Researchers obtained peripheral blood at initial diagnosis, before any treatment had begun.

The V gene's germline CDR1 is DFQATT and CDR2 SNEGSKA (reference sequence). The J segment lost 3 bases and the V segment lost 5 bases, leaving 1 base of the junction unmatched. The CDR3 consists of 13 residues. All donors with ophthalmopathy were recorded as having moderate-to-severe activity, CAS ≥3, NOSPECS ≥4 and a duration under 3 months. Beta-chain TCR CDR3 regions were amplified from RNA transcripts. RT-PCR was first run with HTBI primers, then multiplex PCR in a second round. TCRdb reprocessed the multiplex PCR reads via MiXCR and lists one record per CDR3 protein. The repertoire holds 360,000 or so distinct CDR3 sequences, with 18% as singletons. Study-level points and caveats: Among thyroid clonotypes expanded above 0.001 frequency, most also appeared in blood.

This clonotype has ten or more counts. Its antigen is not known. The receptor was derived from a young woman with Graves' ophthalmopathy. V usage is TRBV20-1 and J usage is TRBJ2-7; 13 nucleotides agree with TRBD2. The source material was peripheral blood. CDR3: CSAWTSGSYEQYF. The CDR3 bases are TGCAGTGCTTGGACTAGCGGGAGCTACGAGCAGTACTTC.